Presented here are 6 T cell receptor beta chains from one specimen sequenced in a study of human T cells and chemical hapten exposure. TCRdb recomputed calls from the RACE reads with MiXCR, one row per CDR3 protein. Of roughly 100,000 distinct CDR3 sequences listed, around 9.3% are singletons. Stated time point: patch test 2, 6 weeks after DPC sensitization. Treatment given: therapeutic diphenylcyclopropenone sensitization with weekly scalp DPC. This sample comprised whole blood, obtained in connection with sensitization to the hapten diphenylcyclopropenone (DPC). The source is a woman in her forties with alopecia areata. Some clones in this sample may be carry-over from other donors' samples.

This clonotype was counted ten times or more. The chain's CDR3 is CASSPRAANEKLFF. The CDR3 bases are TGTGCCAGCTCACCACGGGCAGCTAATGAAAAACTGTTTTTT. The J gene is TRBJ1-4, the V gene TRBV18; D remains ambiguous. Per germline, CDR1 KGHSH and CDR2 LQKENI. The V end was cut by 1 base, the J end by 3 bases, with 6 bases between. There are 14 residues in the CDR3. Variable domain in full (rest from reference TRBV18 and TRBJ1-4): NAGVMQNPRHLVRRRGQEARLRCSPMKGHSHVYWYRQLPEEGLKFMVYLQKENIIDESGMPKERFSAEFPKEGPSILRIQQVVRGDSAAYFCASSPRAANEKLFFGSGTQLSVL.

Only a few counts were recorded for this clonotype. The chain recombines TRBV20-1 with TRBJ2-7; D remains ambiguous. V lost 3 bases and J lost 4, with 16 bases in between. Germline loops: CDR1 DFQATT, CDR2 SNEGSKA (reference sequence). The CDR3 is 14 amino acids. CDR3 sequence (DNA): TGCAGTGCTAGGTCAAATAAGGTCGCGTACGAGCAGTACTTC. Its translation: CSARSNKVAYEQYF.

The V gene is TRBV20-1, the J gene TRBJ2-7; 7 bases map to TRBD1. The CDR3 consists of 11 residues. Germline V lookup: CDR1 DFQATT, CDR2 SNEGSKA (reference sequence). The DNA of the CDR3 is TGCACCCCGGGACAGCAGTACGAGCAGTACTTC. It is translated as CTPGQQYEQYF.

This chain links TRBV12-3 or TRBV12-4 with TRBJ1-4, with a possible D match to TRBD1 (6 bases). The CDR3 consists of 14 residues. Trimming stripped 7 bases from V and 3 bases from J, with 12 bases between. The CDR3 DNA follows: TGTGCCAGCAAGGGGGATGCGTCTAATGAAAAACTGTTTTTT. Protein sequence: CASKGDASNEKLFF.

This clonotype appeared many times. The gene calls are TRBV4-3 and TRBJ2-1, with TRBD2 as a possible D gene (6 bases). The CDR3 contains 14 residues. V gave up 1 base and J gave up 9 bases, with 13 bases separating them. Germline V CDR1 and CDR2: LGHNA, YSLEER. The CDR3 spells CASSQALTRSEQFF. The CDR3 region has the DNA TGCGCCAGCAGCCAAGCTCTGACTAGGAGTGAGCAGTTCTTC.

This clonotype was seen only a few times. The V gene is TRBV29-1, the J gene TRBJ2-7, with 9 bases lining up with TRBD2. The CDR3 is 14 amino acids. With V trimmed by 6 bases and J by 6 bases, 12 bases remained unmatched. Per the germline V gene, CDR1 is SQVTM and CDR2 is ANQGSEA. CDR3 bases: TGCAGCGTCCGACAACGACTAGCGGAGCTCGAGCAGTACTTC. Protein: CSVRQRLAELEQYF.